This T cell receptor (beta chain) was recovered during a study of CD8 T cells in Susac syndrome. Random hexamers primed reverse transcription of 0.5 to 1 ug RNA. An immunoSEQ multiplex PCR generated amplified TCR beta CDR3 products spanning 54 Vbeta and 13 Jbeta. MiXCR was run by TCRdb on the immunoSEQ multiplex PCR reads, yielding one entry per CDR3 protein. The sample holds 350,000 to 550,000 distinct CDR3 sequences, approximately 85% seen once. Study-wide results and caveats: Individuals included in the TCR sequencing and HLA analysis were acknowledged by the study to be relatively few in number.

This clonotype was detected once. Its antigen remains unidentified. This CDR3 is 13 amino acids long. The germline CDR1 and CDR2 sequences are SGHNT and YYREEE (reference sequence). The ends lost 4 bases at V and 7 bases at J; junction bases unmatched: 7. The authors sequenced TCR beta from blood CD8+ and CD4+ T cells. The chain recombines TRBV5-4 with TRBJ2-7, with 8 bases lining up with TRBD2. Material for sequencing was CD8+ T cells from PBMCs. This receptor was taken from a human donor with multiple sclerosis. CDR3 DNA: TGTGCCAGCAGCCGGGGGGGGGCAGCTGAGCAGTACTTC. The encoded protein is CASSRGGAAEQYF.